This T cell receptor beta chain was identified during a study of cytomegalovirus exposure and HLA in healthy donors. Study findings and constraints: Likely technical artifact: a cluster of highly shared sequence variants. Reports described diagnosis of cytomegalovirus status by the classifier as highly specific and sensitive. For presence/absence analyses, sequencing depth was assumed to be roughly uniform across donors.

This CDR3 spans 17 amino acids. J was trimmed by 6 bases and V by 6 bases; bases with no gene match: 12. Germline CDR1 and CDR2: SNHLY and FYNNEI. 13 Jbeta primers and 60 Vbeta primers were used for the PCR. Profiled with immunoSEQ multiplex PCR; TCRdb holds only in-frame clones, not every one. The sample yields 95,000 to 150,000 clones, 65% to 75% seen once. This clone was seen a single time. The antigen is not known. The chain combines TRBV2 with TRBJ2-5; 14 bases are shared with TRBD2. The TCR originated in a man aged 40-49 years in good health and CMV-seropositive. Sequencing was performed on PBMCs. CDR3 bases: TGTGCCAGCAGGGGGACTAGCGGGAGAGCCATGAGACAGACCCAGTACTTC. As protein: CASRGTSGRAMRQTQYF.